The 22 T cell receptor beta chains below were found in one sample sequenced in a study of human T cells and chemical hapten exposure. TCRdb called the RACE reads again in MiXCR, with one record for every CDR3 protein. Altogether 380,000 or so distinct CDR3 sequences are present, about 5% being singletons, with the ten largest covering under 9.5%. Time point denoted: pre-sensitization, week 0. This sample's treatment: therapeutic diphenylcyclopropenone sensitization with weekly scalp DPC. Sample: whole blood, taken in connection with sensitization to the hapten diphenylcyclopropenone (DPC). These TCRs come from a young woman with alopecia areata. Some clones in this sample may be carry-over from other donors' samples.

In this sample, this clonotype turned up a few times. J is TRBJ2-3 and V is TRBV6-6; D unresolved. Germline CDR1 MNHNY, CDR2 SVGAGI (reference sequence). V lost 7 bases to trimming and J lost 6 bases, with 29 bases between them. CDR3 length equals 18 residues. CDR3 protein: CASKPTLFTPAFLDTQYF. CDR3 in DNA: TGTGCCAGCAAGCCCACCCTCTTCACACCGGCCTTCCTGGATACGCAGTATTTT.

This clonotype occurred a few times. This sequence joins TRBV14 and TRBJ2-2, with no clear D. Germline loops: CDR1 SGHDN, CDR2 FVKESK. CDR3 length: 13 amino acids. Trimming left V 4 bases short and J 4 bases short, with 7 bases between. The CDR3 loop is CASSPFGTGELFF. The CDR3 bases are TGTGCCAGCAGCCCTTTTGGCACCGGGGAGCTGTTTTTT.

The sample holds many counts of this clonotype. Compared with germline, one end of the junction differs, possibly owing to a read error. V is TRBV6-2 or TRBV6-3 and J is TRBJ2-1, with TRBD2 identical over 8 bases. CDR3 length: 17 amino acids. The germline V gene has CDR1 MNHEY and CDR2 SVGEGT. The CDR3 here is CASTYLHGLASYNEQFF. The CDR3 DNA is TGTGCCAGCACTTACCTCCACGGACTAGCTTCCTACAATGAGCAGTTCTTC.

This clonotype was detected only a few times. The rearrangement uses TRBV5-1 and TRBJ2-3; no clear D. The CDR3 runs to 14 residues. V was cut by 1 base and J by 5 bases, with 11 bases left in between. Germline CDR1 reads SGHRS; CDR2 reads YFSETQ. The CDR3 DNA follows: TGCGCCAGCAGCTTGCTCCGGGCGCTAGATACGCAGTATTTT. It is translated as CASSLLRALDTQYF.

This clonotype occurred a few times. The rearrangement joins TRBV27 to TRBJ1-5; 11 bases align to TRBD1. The CDR3 sequence is 16 residues long. From germline, CDR1 is MNHEY and CDR2 SMNVEV (reference sequence). V dropped 3 bases and J dropped 6; count of bases not matched to a gene: 7. The CDR3 loop is CASSLFGQGASQPQHF. In DNA, the CDR3 is TGTGCCAGCAGTTTGTTCGGACAGGGGGCGAGTCAGCCCCAGCATTTT.

This clonotype was found many times. The chain links TRBV29-1 to TRBJ2-1; TRBD2 might be the D (6 bases). Trimming cost V 3 bases and J 6 bases, with 15 bases left between them. Germline lookup yields CDR1 SQVTM and CDR2 ANQGSEA. The CDR3 covers 14 residues. The CDR3 DNA follows: TGCAGCGTTGAGTCGGAGAGAGCGGGCAATGAGCAGTTCTTC. Residues: CSVESERAGNEQFF.

This clonotype was recorded many times. V and J are TRBV12-3 or TRBV12-4 and TRBJ2-7; D call uncertain. V gave up 6 bases and J gave up 1 base, with 13 bases separating them. This CDR3 is 14 amino acids long. This CDR3 reads CASSPAGKSYEQYF. DNA of the CDR3: TGTGCCAGCAGCCCTGCTGGGAAATCCTACGAGCAGTACTTC.

The table lists this clonotype with many counts. The chain couples TRBV7-9 to TRBJ2-7; D is tentatively TRBD1 or TRBD2 (5 bases each). CDR3 length equals 15 residues. V lost 4 bases to trimming and J lost 2 bases, with 15 bases between them. Germline-derived CDR1 and CDR2 are SEHNR and FQNEAQ (reference sequence). The CDR3 here is CASSSAVSGPYEQYF. The CDR3 DNA reads TGTGCCAGCAGCTCAGCTGTGTCGGGGCCCTACGAGCAGTACTTC.

In this sample, this clonotype turned up a few times. The chain uses TRBV12-5 and TRBJ2-5, with 8 bases fitting TRBD2. The CDR3 loop spans 16 amino acids. The V segment lost 7 bases and the J segment 2 bases; nucleotides outside the gene matches: 12. Germline V gene lookup returns CDR1 LGHNT and CDR2 FRNRAP. CDR3 sequence: CASARASGPGQETQYF. DNA for the CDR3: TGTGCTAGTGCTCGGGCTAGCGGGCCTGGGCAAGAGACCCAGTACTTC.

This clonotype was counted between two and nine times. The chain combines TRBV12-3 or TRBV12-4 with TRBJ1-5; 7 bases match TRBD1. The CDR3 length is 14 residues. Trimming cost V 3 bases and J 3 bases; bases outside gene matches: 2. This chain's CDR3 is CASSFTGVNQPQHF. DNA of the CDR3: TGTGCCAGCAGTTTTACAGGGGTCAATCAGCCCCAGCATTTT.

This clonotype was seen more than once but under ten times. The V gene is TRBV12-3 or TRBV12-4, the J gene TRBJ1-2, with 9 bases that match TRBD1. This CDR3 spans 16 amino acids. The V segment lost 4 bases and the J segment 2 bases; nucleotides outside the gene matches: 8. CDR3 in amino acids: CASSSRYRGRNYGYTF. The CDR3 DNA follows: TGTGCCAGCAGTTCCCGATACAGGGGGCGGAACTATGGCTACACCTTC.

This clonotype was seen a handful of times. The CDR3 here is CASRSPGLAATGELFF. The CDR3, as DNA: TGTGCCAGCAGAAGCCCGGGACTAGCGGCTACCGGGGAGCTGTTTTTT. V gene TRBV7-2 combines with J gene TRBJ2-2; 11 bases line up with TRBD2. V lost 6 bases, J lost 5 bases, and 8 bases stayed unmatched. The CDR3 covers 16 residues. Germline loops: CDR1 SGHTA, CDR2 FQGNSA.

The chain combines TRBV7-9 with TRBJ2-3; 11 bases map to TRBD2. J lost 6 bases, V lost 5 bases, and 13 bases had no gene match. The length of the CDR3 is 17 residues. Germline V lookup: CDR1 SEHNR, CDR2 FQNEAQ (reference sequence). DNA for the CDR3: TGTGCCAGCAGCAAGACTAGCGGGGCCGCGGTTGTGGATACGCAGTATTTT. This codes for CASSKTSGAAVVDTQYF.

This chain links TRBV2 with TRBJ2-2; weak D call: TRBD1 (5 bases). Germline V gene sequence: CDR1 SNHLY, CDR2 FYNNEI. Trimming cost V 4 bases and J 4 bases, with 13 bases left between them. This CDR3 is built from 15 residues. The CDR3: CASSVDQGTTGELFF. The CDR3 bases are TGTGCCAGCAGTGTCGACCAGGGAACCACCGGGGAGCTGTTTTTT.

This clonotype was seen a single time. The J gene is TRBJ2-3, the V gene TRBV5-1, with 8 bases that match TRBD1. The junction had 7 bases not matched to a gene; V was cut back by 2 bases and J by 2 bases. CDR1 SGHRS and CDR2 YFSETQ come from the germline V gene. This CDR3 region has 16 residues. CDR3 nucleotide sequence: TGCGCCAGCAGCTTAGAAACAGGGGGTGTCACAGATACGCAGTATTTT. Translated, it gives CASSLETGGVTDTQYF.

This clonotype was observed at least ten times. The chain links TRBV5-1 to TRBJ2-5; D call uncertain. V was shortened by 4 bases and J by 1 base, with 5 bases between the two germline ends. CDR3 length equals 12 residues. Per the germline V gene, CDR1 is SGHRS and CDR2 is YFSETQ. CDR3 in amino acids: CASSLPQETQYF. CDR3 nucleotides: TGCGCCAGCAGCCTCCCCCAAGAGACCCAGTACTTC.

This clonotype occurred many times. The chain combines TRBV10-2 with TRBJ1-1; TRBD1 matches 7 bases. Germline-derived CDR1 and CDR2 are WSHSY and SAAADI. The V segment lost 6 bases and the J segment 3 bases; nucleotides outside the gene matches: 19. CDR3 length equals 18 residues. The CDR3 DNA is TGCGCCAGCAGCGGGATCAAGCTCTTAAAAGGGGGCTACACTGAAGCTTTCTTT. Translation: CASSGIKLLKGGYTEAFF.

This clonotype was seen repeatedly, ten times or more. The rearrangement links TRBV20-1 to TRBJ2-7; 11 positions match TRBD2. The CDR3 spans 14 residues. J lost 1 base, V lost 3 bases, and 2 bases had no gene match. The germline V gene has CDR1 DFQATT and CDR2 SNEGSKA (reference sequence). The CDR3 reads CSARLAGGSYEQYF. The CDR3 nucleotides are TGCAGTGCTAGGCTAGCGGGGGGATCCTACGAGCAGTACTTC.

The sample holds one count of this clonotype. This chain uses TRBV6-1 with TRBJ2-3; 7 nucleotides align to TRBD1. Germline lookup yields CDR1 MNHNS and CDR2 SASEGT. This CDR3 comprises 15 residues. The V gene end was trimmed by 8 bases and the J gene end by 2 bases; junction bases not matched to a gene: 10. CDR3 DNA sequence: TGTGCCAGCTCGACCAGGACAGGCCTCACAGATACGCAGTATTTT. Its protein product is CASSTRTGLTDTQYF.

In this sample, this clonotype turned up a few times. The CDR3 DNA is TGTGCCAGCAGCTTAGGTACCCGACTAGCCGCAGATACGCAGTATTTT. Residues: CASSLGTRLAADTQYF. J is TRBJ2-3 and V is TRBV7-8, with 7 bases aligning to TRBD2. This CDR3 is 16 amino acids long. Per the germline V gene, CDR1 is SGHVS and CDR2 is FQNEAQ. V shed 1 base and J 4 bases; nucleotides not matched to a gene: 8.

This clonotype has a handful of counts. This chain uses TRBV7-8 with TRBJ2-7; D unresolved. The CDR3 runs 14 residues. V lost 1 base and J 6 bases, leaving 13 bases between the germline ends. From germline, CDR1 is SGHVS and CDR2 FQNEAQ. For the CDR3, the DNA is TGTGCCAGCAGCTTAGGACCTGCCCGGACCGAGCAGTACTTC. It encodes CASSLGPARTEQYF.

This clonotype was detected ten times or more. The V gene is TRBV5-5, the J gene TRBJ2-3, with TRBD2 as a possible D gene (5 bases). Germline assignment: CDR1 SGHKS and CDR2 YYEKEE (reference sequence). Trimming took off 7 bases at V and 5 bases at J, with 14 bases between the two ends. The CDR3 totals 13 residues. The CDR3 nucleotides are TGTGCCAGCGGAAGGGCAGGAGGAGATACGCAGTATTTT. This sequence encodes CASGRAGGDTQYF.